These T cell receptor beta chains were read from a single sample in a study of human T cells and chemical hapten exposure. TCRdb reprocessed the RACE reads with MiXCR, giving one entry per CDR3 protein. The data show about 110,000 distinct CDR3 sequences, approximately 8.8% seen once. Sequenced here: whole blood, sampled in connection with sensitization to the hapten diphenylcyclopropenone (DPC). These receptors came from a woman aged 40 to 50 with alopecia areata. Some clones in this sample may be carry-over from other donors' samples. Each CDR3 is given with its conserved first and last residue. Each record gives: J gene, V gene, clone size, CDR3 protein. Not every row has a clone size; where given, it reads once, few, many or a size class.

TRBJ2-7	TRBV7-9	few	CASSLIITLYEQYF
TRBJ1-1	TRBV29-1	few	CSVEGGYGGLNTEAFF
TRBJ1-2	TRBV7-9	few	CASSLRAGGQGISGYTF
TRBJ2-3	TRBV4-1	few	CASSQSGTVIDTQYF
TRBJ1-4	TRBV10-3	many	CAITSGGSGEKLFF
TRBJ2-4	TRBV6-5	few	CASSYTRGRVIQYF
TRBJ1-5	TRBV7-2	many	CASSFLQWDQPQHF
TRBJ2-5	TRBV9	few	CASSVAVGEAQETQYF
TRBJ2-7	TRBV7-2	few	CASSPTGALSYEQYF
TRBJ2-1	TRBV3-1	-	CASSPASGVYNEQFF
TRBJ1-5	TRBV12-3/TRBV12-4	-	CASSVRADQPQHF
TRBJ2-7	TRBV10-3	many	CAISRPGQGAYEQYF
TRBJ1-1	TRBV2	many	CASSPTRDRGFFF
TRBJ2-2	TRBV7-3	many	CASSTQNNGELFF
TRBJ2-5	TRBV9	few	CASSVGGIRQETQYF
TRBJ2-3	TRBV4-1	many	CASSRTSGGEGTDTQYF
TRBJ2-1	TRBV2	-	CASSERAGGNNEQFF
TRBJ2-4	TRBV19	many	CASRLGGQKNIQYF
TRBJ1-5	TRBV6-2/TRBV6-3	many	CASSGDRGRQPQHF
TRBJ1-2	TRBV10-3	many	CAISEGANYGYTF
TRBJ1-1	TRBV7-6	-	CASSEEGGGTEAFF
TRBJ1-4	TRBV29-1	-	CSARDRGGEKLFF
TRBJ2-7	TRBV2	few	CASSYGGMYF
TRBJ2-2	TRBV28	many	CASSLRAIGYREGGELFF
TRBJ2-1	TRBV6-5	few	CASSLRSYNEQFF
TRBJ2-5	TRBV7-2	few	CASSFNLAVQETQYF
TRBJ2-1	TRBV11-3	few	CASSLTGGKDNEQFF